This T cell receptor (beta chain) was captured by sequencing in a study of glioma-infiltrating T cells after dendritic cell vaccination. Losses at the gene ends were 2 bases for V and 5 bases for J; bases not matched to a gene: 7. Looked up from germline, CDR1 is ENHRY and CDR2 is SYGVKD. The CDR3 has 15 amino acids. TCRdb's table, derived via immunoSEQ multiplex PCR, lists solely in-frame clones and lacks some. The sample shows tens of thousands of clones, around 86% of them seen only once. The material sequenced was blood, taken before dendritic cell vaccination. The TCR was taken from a human donor with glioblastoma. The chain links TRBV10-3 to TRBJ1-1, with TRBD1 matching over 8 bases. For the CDR3, the DNA is TGTGCCATCAGTGAGACAGCACAGGGGGTAACTGAAGCTTTCTTT. Protein: CAISETAQGVTEAFF.